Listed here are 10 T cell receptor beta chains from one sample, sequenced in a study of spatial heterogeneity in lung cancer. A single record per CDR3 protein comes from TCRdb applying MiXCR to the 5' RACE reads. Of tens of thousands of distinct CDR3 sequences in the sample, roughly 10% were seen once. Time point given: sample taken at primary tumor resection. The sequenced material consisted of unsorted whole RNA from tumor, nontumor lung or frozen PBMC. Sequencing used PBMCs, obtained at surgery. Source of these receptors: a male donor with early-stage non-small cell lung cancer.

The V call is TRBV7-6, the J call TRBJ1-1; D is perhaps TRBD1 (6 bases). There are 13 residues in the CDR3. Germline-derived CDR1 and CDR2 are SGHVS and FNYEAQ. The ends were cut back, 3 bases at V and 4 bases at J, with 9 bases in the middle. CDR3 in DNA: TGTGCCAGCAGCTTCCAGGGGTCCACTGAAGCTTTCTTT. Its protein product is CASSFQGSTEAFF.

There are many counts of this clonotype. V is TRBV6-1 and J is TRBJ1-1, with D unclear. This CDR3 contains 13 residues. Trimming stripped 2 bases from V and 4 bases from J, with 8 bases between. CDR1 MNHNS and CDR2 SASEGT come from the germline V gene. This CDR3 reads CASSERGATEAFF. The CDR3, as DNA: TGTGCCAGCAGTGAAAGAGGTGCCACTGAAGCTTTCTTT.

The CDR3 here is CSANYAPIAGIGEQYF. CDR3 sequence (DNA): TGCAGTGCTAATTATGCCCCTATAGCGGGTATCGGAGAGCAGTACTTC. The V call is TRBV20-1, the J call TRBJ2-7; TRBD2 agrees at 7 bases. Unmatched junction bases numbered 19, after V lost 4 bases and J lost 7 bases. The CDR3 is made up of 16 amino acids. Germline-derived CDR1 and CDR2 are DFQATT and SNEGSKA (reference sequence).

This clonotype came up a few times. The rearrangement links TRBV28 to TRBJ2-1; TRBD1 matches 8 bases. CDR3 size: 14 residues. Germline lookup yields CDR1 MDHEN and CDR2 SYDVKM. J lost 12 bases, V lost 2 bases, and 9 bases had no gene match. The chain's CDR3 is CASSLPTDRVGQFF. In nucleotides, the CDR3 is TGTGCCAGCAGTTTACCGACGGACAGGGTGGGGCAGTTCTTC. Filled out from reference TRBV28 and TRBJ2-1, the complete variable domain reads DVKVTQSSRYLVKRTGEKVFLECVQDMDHENMFWYRQDPGLGLRLIYFSYDVKMKEKGDIPEGYSVSREKKERFSLILESASTNQTSMYLCASSLPTDRVGQFFGPGTRLTVL.

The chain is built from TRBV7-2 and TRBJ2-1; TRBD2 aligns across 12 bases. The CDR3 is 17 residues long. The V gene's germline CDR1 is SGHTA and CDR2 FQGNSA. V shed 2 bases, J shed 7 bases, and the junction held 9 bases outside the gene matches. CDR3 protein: CASSLNWGLAGVNEQFF. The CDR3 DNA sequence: TGTGCCAGCAGCTTAAATTGGGGACTAGCGGGTGTAAATGAGCAGTTCTTC.

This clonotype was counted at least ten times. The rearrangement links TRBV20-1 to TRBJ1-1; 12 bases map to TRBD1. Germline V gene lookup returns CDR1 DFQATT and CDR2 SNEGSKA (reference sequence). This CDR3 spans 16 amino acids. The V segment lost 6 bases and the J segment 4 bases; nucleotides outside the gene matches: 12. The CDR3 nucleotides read TGCAGTGCCGGAGGGGACAGGGGGCGCCGGAGCACTGAAGCTTTCTTT. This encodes CSAGGDRGRRSTEAFF.

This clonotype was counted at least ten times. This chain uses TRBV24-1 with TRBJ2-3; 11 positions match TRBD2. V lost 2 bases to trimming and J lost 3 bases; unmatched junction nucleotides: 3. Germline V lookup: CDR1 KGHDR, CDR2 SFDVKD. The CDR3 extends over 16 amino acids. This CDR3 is CATSDYRLAGTDTQYF. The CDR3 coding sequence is TGTGCCACCAGTGATTACCGACTAGCGGGGACAGATACGCAGTATTTT.

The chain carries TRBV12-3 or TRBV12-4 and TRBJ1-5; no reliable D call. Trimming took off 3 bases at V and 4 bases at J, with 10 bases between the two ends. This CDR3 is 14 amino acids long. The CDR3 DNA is TGTGCCAGCAGTTTTAGCAGGCTTAATCAGCCCCAGCATTTT. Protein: CASSFSRLNQPQHF.

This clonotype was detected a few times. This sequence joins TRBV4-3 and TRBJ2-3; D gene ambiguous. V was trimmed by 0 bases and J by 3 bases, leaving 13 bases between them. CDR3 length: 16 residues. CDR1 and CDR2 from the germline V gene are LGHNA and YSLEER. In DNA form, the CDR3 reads TGCGCCAGCAGCCAAGATGCAGGACCACCAACAGATACGCAGTATTTT. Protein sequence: CASSQDAGPPTDTQYF.

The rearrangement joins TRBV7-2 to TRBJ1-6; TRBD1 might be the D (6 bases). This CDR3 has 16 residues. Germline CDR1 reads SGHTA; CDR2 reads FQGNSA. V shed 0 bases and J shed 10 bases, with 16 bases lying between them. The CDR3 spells CASSLAKNRVESPLHF. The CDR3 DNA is TGTGCCAGCAGCTTAGCGAAGAACAGGGTGGAATCACCCCTCCACTTT.